This T cell receptor beta chain was sequenced during a study of early T cells in non-severe SARS-CoV-2 infection. Study-wide context: Chains were not paired, and sequencing was done on bulk RNA from unsorted whole blood. General study results and limits: Missing private and CD4 specificities, VDJdb matching favored anti-spike CD8 responses.

Researchers attached unique molecular identifiers to individual cDNA molecules. One entry per CDR3 protein, called by TCRdb with MiXCR from the 5' RACE reads. The sample lists about 77,000 distinct CDR3 sequences; around 17% were seen once. The germline gives CDR1 SGHNT, CDR2 YYREEE (reference sequence). The V and J ends lost 2 bases and 9 bases respectively, with 14 bases between them. The CDR3 has 13 residues. At least ten counts were recorded for this clonotype. Its antigen is not known. The sample comprised whole blood. The TCR comes from an adult who was a healthcare worker with PCR-confirmed SARS-CoV-2 infection or an uninfected control (not recorded which). V gene TRBV5-4 combines with J gene TRBJ2-5, with a weak D call TRBD2 (7 bases). The CDR3 sequence: CASSFGGPNPQYF. For the CDR3, the DNA is TGTGCCAGCAGCTTCGGGGGGCCAAACCCCCAGTACTTC.